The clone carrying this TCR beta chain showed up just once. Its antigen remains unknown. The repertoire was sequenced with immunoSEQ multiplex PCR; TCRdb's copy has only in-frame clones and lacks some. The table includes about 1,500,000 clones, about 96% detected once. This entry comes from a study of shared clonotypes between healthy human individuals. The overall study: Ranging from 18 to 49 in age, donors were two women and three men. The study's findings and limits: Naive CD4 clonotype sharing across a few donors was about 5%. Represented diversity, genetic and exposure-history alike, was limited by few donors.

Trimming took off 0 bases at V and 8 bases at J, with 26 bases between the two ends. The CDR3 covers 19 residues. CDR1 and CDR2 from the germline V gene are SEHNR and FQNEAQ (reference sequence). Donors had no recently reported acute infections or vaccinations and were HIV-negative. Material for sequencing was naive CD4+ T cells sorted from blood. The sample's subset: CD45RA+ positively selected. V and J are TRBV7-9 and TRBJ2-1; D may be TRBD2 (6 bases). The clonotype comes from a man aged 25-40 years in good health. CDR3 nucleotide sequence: TGTGCCAGCAGCTTAGCCTCTGGACTGCGACTAGGGGCACAGGATGAGCAGTTCTTC. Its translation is CASSLASGLRLGAQDEQFF.